These 27 T cell receptor beta chains were sequenced from one sample in a study of OX40 agonist ivuxolimab in advanced cancers. The repertoire was sequenced with immunoSEQ multiplex PCR; TCRdb's copy has only in-frame clones and lacks some. The sample includes 78,000 or so clones, approximately 91% of them seen just once. This specimen consisted of CD4+ or CD8+ T cells sorted from blood, obtained in a trial of the OX40 agonist ivuxolimab. These receptors were obtained from an adult with an advanced solid tumor such as melanoma, head and neck, liver or kidney cancer.

This sequence joins TRBV12-5 and TRBJ2-5; 10 bases are shared with TRBD2. The CDR3 is 16 residues long. The trim removed 3 bases at V and 7 bases at J, leaving 11 bases unmatched. From germline, CDR1 is LGHNT and CDR2 FRNRAP. CDR3 loop: CASGFTSGRAGGTQYF. The CDR3 region has the DNA TGTGCTAGTGGTTTTACGAGCGGGAGGGCCGGGGGGACCCAGTACTTC.

The chain carries TRBV18 and TRBJ1-5; the D is unclear. Germline-derived CDR1 and CDR2 are KGHSH and LQKENI. Trimming cost V 2 bases and J 2 bases, with 10 bases left between them. The CDR3 is made up of 15 amino acids. DNA for the CDR3: TGTGCCAGCTCACCAGGCGGAATCGGCAATCAGCCCCAGCATTTT. Translated, it gives CASSPGGIGNQPQHF.

The genes are TRBV4-2 and TRBJ1-5, with 8 bases lining up with TRBD1. The trim removed 3 bases at V and 2 bases at J, leaving 9 bases unmatched. Germline CDR1 LGHNA, CDR2 YNFKEQ. The CDR3 contains 17 residues. CDR3 in amino acids: CASSQGQGQVRNQPQHF. CDR3 DNA: TGTGCCAGCAGCCAGGGGCAGGGACAGGTGCGCAATCAGCCCCAGCATTTT.

The chain is built from TRBV2 and TRBJ1-1; D unclear. This CDR3 contains 14 residues. The V end was cut by 4 bases, the J end by 0 bases, with 9 bases between. From germline, CDR1 is SNHLY and CDR2 FYNNEI. CDR3 DNA: TGTGCCAGCAGTGCGGGGTTCATGAACACTGAAGCTTTCTTT. It specifies CASSAGFMNTEAFF.

V and J are TRBV18 and TRBJ1-1, with D possibly being TRBD1 (5 bases). Trimming left V 6 bases short and J 4 bases short, with 9 bases between. Germline V gives CDR1 KGHSH, CDR2 LQKENI. This CDR3 is 12 amino acids long. CDR3 sequence: CASSGGVTEAFF. Written as DNA, the CDR3 is TGTGCCAGCTCCGGGGGGGTCACTGAAGCTTTCTTT.

V and J are TRBV30 and TRBJ2-6; no clear D. The V gene's germline CDR1 is GTSNPN and CDR2 SVGIG (reference sequence). This CDR3 is built from 14 residues. V lost 3 bases to trimming and J lost 0 bases, with 6 bases between them. Here the CDR3 reads CAWSDPSGANVLTF. CDR3 nucleotides: TGTGCCTGGAGCGACCCCTCTGGGGCCAACGTCCTGACTTTC.

V and J are TRBV7-8 and TRBJ2-5, with 10 bases identical to TRBD1. The V gene end was trimmed by 3 bases and the J gene end by 5 bases; junction bases not matched to a gene: 6. The CDR3 loop spans 15 amino acids. Per germline, CDR1 SGHVS and CDR2 FQNEAQ. The CDR3 region is CASSFGTGVWETQYF. For the CDR3, the DNA is TGTGCCAGCAGCTTCGGGACAGGGGTATGGGAGACCCAGTACTTC. Using reference TRBV7-8 and TRBJ2-5 for the parts outside the CDR3, the full variable domain is GAGVSQSPRYKVAKRGQDVALRCDPISGHVSLFWYQQALGQGPEFLTYFQNEAQLDKSGLPSDRFFAERPEGSVSTLKIQRTQQEDSAVYLCASSFGTGVWETQYFGPGTRLLVL.

The chain carries TRBV5-6 and TRBJ1-4; a weak D match, TRBD1 (6 bases). Trimming removed 2 bases at V and 4 bases at J, with 9 bases between. Per germline, CDR1 SGHDT and CDR2 YYEEEE. The CDR3 is made up of 14 amino acids. CDR3 DNA sequence: TGTGCCAGCAGCTTCGGACAGTATAATGAAAAACTGTTTTTT. Translation gives CASSFGQYNEKLFF.

J is TRBJ2-2 and V is TRBV19; D gene uncertain. The CDR3 contains 13 residues. With 1 base removed from V and 4 bases from J, the gap between germline ends came to 4 bases. Germline CDR1 LNHDA, CDR2 SQIVND (reference sequence). This CDR3 reads CASSIAITGELFF. Here the CDR3 DNA reads TGTGCCAGTAGTATAGCCATCACCGGGGAGCTGTTTTTT.

This sequence joins TRBV7-9 and TRBJ2-5, with D perhaps being TRBD1 or TRBD2 (6 bases each). The end of the DNA aligns better with TRBJ2-7, so the J call may be wrong. The CDR3 is made up of 14 amino acids. CDR1 SEHNR and CDR2 FQNEAQ come from the germline V gene (reference sequence). CDR3 amino acids: CASSLRGERDEQYF. The CDR3 DNA reads TGTGCCAGCAGCTTAAGGGGGGAGCGGGACGAGCAGTACTTC.

The chain combines TRBV28 with TRBJ1-5, with D possibly matching TRBD1 (5 bases). V dropped 5 bases and J dropped 7 bases, with 18 bases sitting between them. CDR3 length: 15 amino acids. Per germline, CDR1 MDHEN and CDR2 SYDVKM. The CDR3 DNA sequence: TGTGCCAGCAGTACAGTAAGATTGGGACGGCAGCCCCAGCATTTT. Amino acids: CASSTVRLGRQPQHF. Based on the CDR3 plus reference TRBV28 and TRBJ1-5, the full variable domain is DVKVTQSSRYLVKRTGEKVFLECVQDMDHENMFWYRQDPGLGLRLIYFSYDVKMKEKGDIPEGYSVSREKKERFSLILESASTNQTSMYLCASSTVRLGRQPQHFGDGTRLSIL.

Comment on this clone: An end of the junction differs from the germline gene, which may be a read error. The chain joins TRBV7-7 to TRBJ2-5, with 10 bases matching TRBD1. The CDR3 has 14 residues. Germline loops: CDR1 SSHAT, CDR2 FNYEAQ (reference sequence). In DNA, the CDR3 is TGTGCTAGCAGTCGGACAGGGGGCCAAGAGACCCAGTACTTC. Protein: CASSRTGGQETQYF.

The chain links TRBV18 to TRBJ2-1; D is uncertain. Trimming stripped 5 bases from V and 4 bases from J, with 9 bases between. This CDR3 contains 13 residues. From germline, CDR1 is KGHSH and CDR2 LQKENI. The CDR3 protein is CASSSWEYNEQFF. The CDR3, as DNA: TGTGCCAGCTCAAGTTGGGAATACAATGAGCAGTTCTTC.

The rearrangement uses TRBV7-8 and TRBJ2-5; D is tentatively TRBD1 or TRBD2 (5 bases each). The CDR3 covers 15 residues. The germline V gene has CDR1 SGHVS and CDR2 FQNEAQ. V was cut by 4 bases and J by 5 bases, with 17 bases left in between. DNA for the CDR3: TGTGCCAGCAGCTCCGGGACGGCGAGAGGGGAGACCCAGTACTTC. Its protein product is CASSSGTARGETQYF.

The rearrangement uses TRBV7-3 and TRBJ2-6, with 7 bases that match TRBD1. From germline, CDR1 is SGHTA and CDR2 FQGTGA. CDR3 length: 18 amino acids. The V gene end was trimmed by 5 bases and the J gene end by 1 base; junction bases not matched to a gene: 11. The CDR3: CASSLQTGQLSGANVLTF. CDR3 DNA sequence: TGTGCCAGCAGCCTCCAGACAGGGCAATTATCTGGGGCCAACGTCCTGACTTTC.

The chain recombines TRBV6-1 with TRBJ1-1; a possible D gene is TRBD1 (5 bases). Trimming removed 0 bases at V and 4 bases at J, with 18 bases between. Germline V gene data show CDR1 as MNHNS and CDR2 as SASEGT. The CDR3 loop spans 17 amino acids. The CDR3 loop is CASSEAHRIRRGTEAFF. The CDR3 coding sequence is TGTGCCAGCAGTGAAGCCCATCGAATCAGGAGGGGCACTGAAGCTTTCTTT.

This sequence joins TRBV7-6 and TRBJ2-1; 14 bases are a match to TRBD2. J was trimmed by 6 bases and V by 3 bases; bases with no gene match: 1. The CDR3 runs to 15 residues. Germline values: CDR1 SGHVS, CDR2 FNYEAQ. The CDR3 sequence: CASSLTSGGANEQFF. In nucleotides, the CDR3 is TGTGCCAGCAGCTTGACTAGCGGGGGGGCCAATGAGCAGTTCTTC.

This clone is a singleton in its sample. V is TRBV30 and J is TRBJ1-4; D uncertain. Trimming shortened V by 3 bases and J by 0 bases, and 11 bases separated the two germline ends. Germline CDR1 GTSNPN, CDR2 SVGIG (reference sequence). This CDR3 contains 15 residues. The CDR3 DNA follows: TGTGCCTGGAGGGGCCATAGAACAACTAATGAAAAACTGTTTTTT. Amino acids: CAWRGHRTTNEKLFF.

The chain employs TRBV2 and TRBJ1-6; D is unclear. The CDR3 extends over 14 amino acids. The V gene lost 7 bases and the J gene lost 5 bases, with 12 bases spanning the gap. In germline, CDR1 is SNHLY, CDR2 FYNNEI. CDR3 nucleotide sequence: TGTGCCAGCAAGGCCCGGATCGATAATTCACCCCTCCACTTT. Its protein is CASKARIDNSPLHF.

The rearrangement joins TRBV19 to TRBJ1-2, with TRBD1 matching over 8 bases. The CDR3 sequence is 14 residues long. V lost 7 bases and J lost 7; bases outside the gene matches: 11. From germline, CDR1 is LNHDA and CDR2 SQIVND (reference sequence). This CDR3 is CASTRRAGGSGYTF. The CDR3 nucleotides are TGTGCCAGTACCCGAAGGGCAGGGGGCTCTGGCTACACCTTC.

The chain carries TRBV14 and TRBJ2-3, with 7 bases fitting TRBD2. Germline lookup yields CDR1 SGHDN and CDR2 FVKESK. This CDR3 comprises 13 residues. V was pared by 1 base and J by 5 bases, with 0 bases of the junction left unmatched. CDR3 sequence: CASSQAGGDTQYF. The CDR3, as DNA: TGTGCCAGCAGCCAAGCGGGGGGAGATACGCAGTATTTT.

V is TRBV7-9 and J is TRBJ1-5, with 10 bases aligning to TRBD1. This CDR3 comprises 15 residues. The V gene end was trimmed by 5 bases and the J gene end by 6 bases; junction bases not matched to a gene: 7. Looked up from germline, CDR1 is SEHNR and CDR2 is FQNEAQ (reference sequence). The CDR3 loop reads CASSTDRGQGQPQHF. DNA for the CDR3: TGTGCCAGCAGCACAGACAGGGGGCAGGGTCAGCCCCAGCATTTT.

The V call is TRBV28, the J call TRBJ1-2, with 8 nucleotides matching TRBD1. Germline-derived CDR1 and CDR2 are MDHEN and SYDVKM. This CDR3 has 13 amino acids. Unmatched junction bases numbered 6, after V lost 5 bases and J lost 7 bases. CDR3 DNA sequence: TGTGCCAGCAGTGAAGGACAGGGAGGTGGCTACACCTTC. This codes for CASSEGQGGGYTF.

The chain recombines TRBV12-5 with TRBJ1-3; the match to TRBD1 covers 9 bases. In germline, CDR1 is LGHNT, CDR2 FRNRAP. J lost 0 bases, V lost 6 bases, and 3 bases had no gene match. This CDR3 region has 15 residues. The CDR3 loop reads CASGPGQGSGNTIYF. The DNA for the CDR3 is TGTGCTAGTGGACCGGGACAGGGCTCTGGAAACACCATATATTTT.

The rearrangement uses TRBV7-9 and TRBJ2-2; a weak D match, TRBD2 (5 bases). CDR1 is SEHNR, CDR2 FQNEAQ, per germline (reference sequence). The CDR3 has 14 amino acids. V gave up 0 bases and J gave up 4 bases, with 6 bases separating them. CDR3 in DNA: TGTGCCAGCAGCTTAGCGCGGGCCACCGGGGAGCTGTTTTTT. This gives the protein CASSLARATGELFF.

The gene calls are TRBV30 and TRBJ2-3; 7 nucleotides agree with TRBD2. CDR3 length: 13 residues. V shed 2 bases, J shed 3 bases, and the junction held 2 bases outside the gene matches. The germline CDR1 and CDR2 sequences are GTSNPN and SVGIG (reference sequence). CDR3 in DNA: TGTGCCTGGAGTCCAGCGGGGACAGATACGCAGTATTTT. Translation gives CAWSPAGTDTQYF.

The chain carries TRBV19 and TRBJ2-2; D is possibly TRBD2 (5 bases). This CDR3 has 14 residues. Trimming stripped 3 bases from V and 4 bases from J, with 9 bases between. Germline CDR1 LNHDA, CDR2 SQIVND (reference sequence). The CDR3 is CASSINEGTGELFF. Written as DNA, the CDR3 is TGTGCCAGTAGTATCAACGAGGGCACCGGGGAGCTGTTTTTT.